This T cell receptor (beta chain) was found in a study of blood T cells in healthy people across ages. Alongside a J-beta primer mix, a sample-barcoded 5' primer served in a second PCR lasting 7 to 11 cycles. TCRdb re-called the 5' RACE reads with MiXCR, one entry per CDR3 protein. The sample lists around 500,000 distinct CDR3 sequences, roughly a quarter occurring once. The CDR3 is 15 amino acids. In germline, CDR1 is SQVTM, CDR2 ANQGSEA. V gave up 1 base and J gave up 4 bases, with 13 bases separating them. General study findings and limits: Expanded clonotype shifts may have been confounded, as the donors had an unknown CMV status. It was not possible, with unsorted PBMCs, to conclusively compare naive and antigen-experienced cells.

A remark on this clonotype: The antigen remains undetermined.

RNA extraction gave at least 5 micrograms of total RNA per sample. This sample also belongs to another study, concerning T cells of mothers and their children.

The V gene is TRBV29-1, the J gene TRBJ2-2; D is possibly TRBD1 (6 bases). Sequenced material: blood. The clonotype comes from a boy between 2 and 10 years old in good health. In nucleotides, the CDR3 is TGCAGCGTTGAAGTCAAACAGGGAATCACCGGGGAGCTGTTTTTT. This encodes CSVEVKQGITGELFF.